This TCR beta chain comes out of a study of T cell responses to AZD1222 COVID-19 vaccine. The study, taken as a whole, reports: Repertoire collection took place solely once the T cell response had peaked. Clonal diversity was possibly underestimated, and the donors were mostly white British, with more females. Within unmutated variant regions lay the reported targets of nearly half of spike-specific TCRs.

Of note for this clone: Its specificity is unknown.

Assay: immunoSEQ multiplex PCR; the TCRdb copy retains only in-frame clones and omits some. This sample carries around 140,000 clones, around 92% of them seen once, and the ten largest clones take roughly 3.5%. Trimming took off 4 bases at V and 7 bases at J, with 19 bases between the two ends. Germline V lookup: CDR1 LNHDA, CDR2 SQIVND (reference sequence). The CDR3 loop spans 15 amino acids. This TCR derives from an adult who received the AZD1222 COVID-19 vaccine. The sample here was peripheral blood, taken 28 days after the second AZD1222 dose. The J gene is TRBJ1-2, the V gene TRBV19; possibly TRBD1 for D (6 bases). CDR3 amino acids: CASSNPQGPRGGYTF. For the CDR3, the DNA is TGTGCCAGTAGTAACCCACAGGGCCCACGGGGTGGCTACACCTTC.